The present entry profiles one T cell receptor beta chain with its context. Per germline, CDR1 MNHEY and CDR2 SVGEGT. Trimming took off 4 bases at V and 3 bases at J, with 10 bases between the two ends. The CDR3 spans 14 residues. In the original workflow: Amplification of reference gene primers was used by the study to estimate nucleated cell counts. Clones were sequenced by immunoSEQ multiplex PCR, and TCRdb holds only the in-frame ones, with some missing. V and J calls and clone size follow that table, whereas D and trimming were derived from the DNA. The sample records more than 35,000 clones, approximately 90% being singletons. The data derive from a study of blood T cell repertoires in COVID-19. The overall study: Sites across the United States, Italy and Spain contributed samples from acute and convalescent COVID-19. T cells, B-cell-depleted T cells, or PBMCs provided the cDNA or gDNA that served as material.

The sequenced sample consisted of peripheral blood. This receptor was identified in a man in his sixties with active COVID-19. V and J are TRBV6-2 or TRBV6-3 and TRBJ1-5; TRBD1 might be the D (5 bases). The CDR3 sequence: CASSWGGDNQPQHF. CDR3 nucleotides: TGTGCCAGCAGTTGGGGCGGAGACAATCAGCCCCAGCATTTT.